The following is a T cell receptor (beta chain) sequence with its context. This clone was counted only a few times. The specificity of this receptor is unknown. Base-call qualities are not available, and no considerably larger clone is one nucleotide away. Receptor libraries were prepared by the immunoSEQ multiplex PCR assay. A mixture of 60 forward primers for TCR Vbeta segments and 13 reverse primers for TCR Jbeta segments was used in the multiplex PCR. The CDR3 region of rearranged TCR beta genes was amplified from genomic DNA with a multiplex PCR assay. Amplified TCR beta libraries were sequenced as 87-base-pair reads on the Illumina HiSeq System. On the study's bioinformatics: In a later analysis, tens of millions of unique TCR beta chains were counted across the 650 to 700 repertoires, and about 10 million of these chains were shared by at least two donors. To remove PCR and sequencing errors, raw reads were error-corrected and collapsed into unique sequences using a nearest-neighbor algorithm that merged closely related sequences. To assign V, D and J gene segments, CDR3 sequences were aligned to IMGT reference sequences. Each retained sequence needed at least a six-nucleotide match to both a V gene segment and a J gene segment. A rearrangement was called productive if the CDR3 had no stop codons and remained in frame with V and J, and every other rearrangement was called non-productive. Following IMGT convention, CDR3 was defined as the stretch from the second conserved V-encoded cysteine up to the conserved J-encoded phenylalanine. In an earlier analysis of 587 of the donors, sequences lacking an unambiguous match to a single V gene segment were excluded. In an earlier analysis of about 590 of the donors, a V segment was called functional when productive rearrangements were above 56.7%, and segregating when the standard deviation between donors exceeded 5%. A statistical classification framework was developed to diagnose cytomegalovirus status using the catalog of TCR beta chain sequences. In a later analysis, V and J genes were assigned by comparing TCR nucleotide sequences against IMGT/GENE-DB human TR gene sequences. The TCRdist pipeline was used in a later analysis to assign CDR3 sequences and most-parsimonious VDJ recombination scenarios. A later analysis defined each TCR beta chain by its CDR3 amino acid sequence plus V-gene family, and excluded reads lacking a unique V-gene family. In a later analysis, approximately 590 highly shared, low-generation-probability nucleotide sequences were removed to address suspected cross-contamination and a sequencing artifact. For each public chain, a later analysis derived a clonal expansion index from normalized ranks of inferred template counts within each repertoire. Generation probabilities in a later analysis came from a VDJ recombination model fitted to out-of-frame rearrangements, and those results were checked against IGoR. In a later analysis, hypergeometric tests were used to score TCR-TCR, TCR-HLA and TCR-CMV co-occurrence, with a repertoire-size bias correction applied to TCR pairs. False discovery rates were estimated in a later analysis by permuting HLA or CMV assignments 20 times. A later analysis grouped co-occurring TCRs with DBSCAN, adding TCRdist sequence similarity when clustering within HLA-allele-positive subsets. For co-occurrence clustering, repertoires with fewer than 30,000 or more than 120,000 public chains were excluded, along with several repertoires with anomalous nucleotide sharing. TCRdb carries this immuneACCESS record with in-frame sequences only. Its versions omit some clonotypes, under half of them owing to an unresolved V gene in the studies checked, with the rest unexplained. V, J and clone size derive from that table, while D and trimming were established from the DNA sequence. The sample data list more than 95,000 clones, and less than 85% of these were observed just once. About 5.4% of the sample comes from the top ten.

The germline ends are 13 bases apart after V is trimmed by 6 bases and J by 2 bases. The germline V gene yields SNHLY for CDR1 and FYNNEI for CDR2. Reading from cysteine to phenylalanine, the CDR3 counts 14 amino acids. Only the CDR3 region is kept as DNA, spanning 42 bases read in frame from base 1. The record originates from a study of cytomegalovirus exposure and HLA in healthy donors (TCRdb year 2017). Describing the broader study: An earlier analysis of about 560 of the donors reported approximately 260 Gb of sequence data and roughly 120 million unique TCR beta sequences obtained from some 200 million T cells. Donor age, sex, ethnicity and CMV serostatus were compiled alongside the repertoire data. Roughly 300 gigabases of sequencing data and around 88 million unique TCR sequences made up an early release that covered approximately 700 HLA-typed donors. A separate validation cohort of roughly 130 different subjects was used in addition to the roughly 700-subject first cohort. The study used immunosequencing to profile the T cell repertoires of some 600 subjects and linked those repertoires to cytomegalovirus serostatus. A later genetic analysis took genome-wide SNP genotypes for about 55% of the roughly 670 donors and used that subset as a discovery cohort. The study was designed to test whether signatures of past pathogen exposure could be identified by cataloging public T cell receptors. Because of strong linkage in the cohort, roughly five DR-DQ haplotypes were treated as single units for association and clustering. The number of typed donors differed by locus: 629-630 for A, B, C, DRB1 and DQB1; 500 to 550 for DQA1; 606 for DPA1; and roughly 450 for DPB1. Rather than using new phenotypic data, the later analysis identified candidate immune exposures from TCR beta sequences and from how often those sequences occurred across donors. A later analysis re-examined previously published TCR beta repertoires from just over 650 donors and added high-resolution HLA genotyping to investigate patterns of TCR occurrence. An earlier analysis of roughly 600 of the donors used high-throughput TCR beta sequencing to judge whether each TCR beta V gene segment behaved as functional or pseudogenic. Across approximately 400 genotyped donors of the cohort, an average of roughly 230,000 unique TCR beta nucleotide sequences per donor were sequenced, and 15% to 20% of those sequences were non-productive. High-throughput TCR immunosequencing, statistical association of individual TCRs with disease status, and machine learning were combined to predict cytomegalovirus infection status. Every repertoire in the discovery cohort had been generated on one and the same sequencing platform. Of the roughly 400 genotyped donors, less than 85% were placed in the genetic ancestry cluster associated with self-reported Caucasian donors. Both class I and class II loci were covered by HLA typing, at four-digit resolution. Paper-wide results and their limitations: The 87-base-pair reads could not distinguish some IMGT-functional V segments, including TRBV6-2 and TRBV6-3, so those segments were excluded. Most TCR sequences were observed very rarely across donors, whereas some public TCRs were present in many individuals. A later analysis found that most CMV-associated TCR beta chains appeared HLA-restricted, with HLA associations seemingly driven largely by CMV exposure. A cluster of highly shared sequence variants was judged likely to represent a technical artifact of the sequencing pipeline. The authors suggested that the approach could potentially be extended to other disease states and immunological phenotypes. Roughly uniform sequencing depth across donors was assumed in presence/absence analyses, although this assumption may not hold. The classifier was reported to diagnose cytomegalovirus status with high specificity and sensitivity in both the original cohort and the validation cohort. A further reported finding was that TCR beta sequences accurately predicted the HLA-A and HLA-B alleles for most subjects in the first cohort. V-gene and J-gene trimming of TCR beta chains was associated with a missense DCLRE1C variant in a later genetic analysis, and the association was replicated in an independent cohort. Only TCR beta chains were sequenced in this cohort, and the absence of alpha or paired-chain data limited detectable features. According to a later genetic analysis, donors in an Asian-associated ancestry cluster had fewer N-insertions in productive TCRs than the roughly 700-donor mean. A later analysis reported that several top co-occurrence clusters appeared linked to parvovirus B19, influenza, CMV and Epstein-Barr virus. Because HLA typing was unavailable for some donors at each locus, only the typed subset was used in association tests. Linkage disequilibrium might explain the correlated functional status among segregating V segments, but an unknown experimental factor could not be excluded. Because counts were too low, fewer than 20 rarely observed V segments, including chromosome 9 orphons, were excluded from the earlier analysis of some 540 of the donors. A later analysis found that TCR association rates varied across HLA loci, with DRB1 alleles showing the most associated TCRs and HLA-C alleles the fewest. A few of the identified cytomegalovirus-associated TCR beta chains were confirmed in vitro to be specific for cytomegalovirus antigens. In a later analysis, HLA-associated TCR beta chains were found to be more clonally expanded and to have lower generation probabilities than equally common non-associated chains. Immune exposure information for the cohort was limited to CMV serostatus. When HLA alleles, especially DR and DQ, strongly co-occurred, attributing TCR associations to individual alleles was difficult. In the study, around 160 TCR beta chains were listed as associated with cytomegalovirus. In a later analysis, 16,951 TCR beta sequences were associated with specific HLA alleles at a false discovery rate of 0.05. In an earlier analysis of about 540 of the donors, most TCR beta V segments were observed in productive rearrangements about 90% or about 30% of the time, broadly matching IMGT annotations.

The cohort was made up of 500 to 800 healthy bone marrow donors. At the time of sampling, all cohort members were nominally healthy, though unrecorded immune exposures were likely present. The donor was CMV seropositive and was included in the group of about 290 seropositive cohort members. Every donor gave a peripheral blood sample, and the peripheral blood mononuclear cells from that sample were used for TCR beta sequencing. Genomic DNA extraction from the blood cell samples was performed with the Qiagen DNeasy Blood Extraction Kit. The specimen sequenced was PBMCs. The sequence was obtained from a woman aged 18-35 years in good health and CMV-seropositive. The rearranged segments are TRBV2 and TRBJ1-2; 6 matching bases give a weak D call of TRBD1. The base sequence is TGTGCCAGCAGAAGGTCTCAGGGGAACTATGGCTACACCTTC. It translates to CASRRSQGNYGYTF.